This TCR beta chain was captured in a study of T cells in Graves' hyperthyroidism and ophthalmopathy. Study-level results: The blood repertoire included most of the expanded thyroid clonotypes above 0.001.

This clonotype was detected ten times or more. What it recognizes is unknown. Trimming removed 2 bases from V and 2 bases from J, with 10 bases in between. This CDR3 is 14 amino acids long. Looked up from germline, CDR1 is SGHNT and CDR2 is YYREEE (reference sequence). Stable disease denoted Graves' hyperthyroidism without ophthalmopathy progression within 18 months. The hyperthyroidism was newly diagnosed and had lasted under 2 months; the patients were aged 18 to 65. Diagnoses were established using clinical symptoms, serum thyroxine and TRAb, thyroid ultrasound and orbital computed tomography. RNA transcripts yielded amplified TCR beta CDR3 regions. An initial round of RT-PCR targeting the TCR CDR3 relied on the HTBI primer set. Each CDR3 protein gets one entry after TCRdb re-called the multiplex PCR reads with MiXCR. The table lists a few hundred thousand distinct CDR3 sequences, around 45% of them singletons, with more than 7.5% in the top ten.

The chain uses TRBV5-4 and TRBJ2-5; no clear D gene. Specimen: peripheral blood or thyroid tissue (not recorded which). The clonotype comes from a woman aged 18-29 years with Graves' hyperthyroidism. CDR3: CASSFRQVQETQYF. The DNA of the CDR3 is TGTGCCAGCAGCTTCCGGCAGGTACAAGAGACCCAGTACTTC.